These T cell receptor beta chains were read from a single sample in a study of shared T cell receptors in the human thymus. Produced via immunoSEQ multiplex PCR; TCRdb's table is partial and in-frame only. The sample lists hundreds of thousands of clones; approximately 87% were seen once. These same records also appear under a second study, on human thymus T cells.

The sequenced sample was thymocytes. These receptors were taken from a boy under two years old with a congenital heart defect. Each CDR3 is given with its conserved first and last residue.

v_call,j_call,cdr3_aa
TRBV28,TRBJ1-3,CASSYRQASSGNTIYF
TRBV6-5,TRBJ2-1,CASSSTSGRAGVEFF
TRBV7-9,TRBJ1-4,CASSLGGPTNEKLFF
TRBV9,TRBJ2-3,CASSQGDSSTDTQYF
TRBV5-1,TRBJ1-2,CASSLGGGTEFCGYTF
TRBV28,TRBJ1-1,CASQLPPRMNTEAFF
TRBV30,TRBJ1-2,CAWIRGLYGYTF
TRBV27,TRBJ2-7,CASNPGTEGHEQYF
TRBV7-9,TRBJ1-2,CASSSHRGRGNGYTF
TRBV27,TRBJ2-1,CASFGGSSYNEQFF
TRBV7-2,TRBJ1-2,CASSFLDYGYTF
TRBV30,TRBJ2-2,CAWALYRNVLANTGELFF
TRBV28,TRBJ2-1,CASSPGGSYNEQFF
TRBV7-3,TRBJ2-1,CASSAGTGEDSYNEQFF
TRBV30,TRBJ1-2,CAWSPYGYGYTF
TRBV6-1,TRBJ1-1,CASSEGQGLNTEAFF
TRBV19,TRBJ2-1,CATKGTTSGVHEQFF
TRBV28,TRBJ1-3,CASSSWRTGSGNTIYF
TRBV30,TRBJ1-4,CAWSTTHDRGMYEKLFF
TRBV5-4,TRBJ2-7,CASSLYRTGRDEQYF
TRBV5-4,TRBJ2-2,CASSLGLAEVNTGELFF
TRBV10-1,TRBJ2-3,CASVVLVGGPCTDTQYF
TRBV5-4,TRBJ2-2,CASSLRGHTGELFF
TRBV7-6,TRBJ2-2,CASSFRPGTSGGAYGELFF
TRBV14,TRBJ2-1,CASSQEHRGGDEQFF
TRBV4-3,TRBJ2-1,CASSQEPSGGDSYNEQFF
TRBV11-2,TRBJ2-2,CASSPQGHGGELFF
TRBV4-1,TRBJ2-7,CASSQAQREGTYEQYF
TRBV28,TRBJ2-7,CASRPTGTSGSGRSYEQYF
TRBV12-5,TRBJ2-2,CASGLVSHVTTANTGELFF
TRBV28,TRBJ1-1,CASRLHRGVCTEAFF
TRBV27,TRBJ2-3,CASTAGGPKDTQYF
TRBV13,TRBJ2-6,CASGGPGHRSSGANVLTF
TRBV7-8,TRBJ2-1,CASSFTWQTGEQFF
TRBV9,TRBJ1-1,CASSAETGGLFTEAFF
TRBV4-3,TRBJ2-6,CASSQTGDLWANVLTF
TRBV5-1,TRBJ2-3,CASSLALAGLAGITDTQYF
TRBV5-1,TRBJ2-7,CASSNGTGAYEQYF
TRBV29-1,TRBJ2-5,CSVPTRAIQETQYF
TRBV18,TRBJ2-3,CASSPRHRKRGTDTQYF
TRBV7-6,TRBJ1-1,CASSCFGGSNTEAFF
TRBV11-3,TRBJ2-7,CASSLEYGGPYEQYF
TRBV4-3,TRBJ1-3,CASSQDGAGVGNTIYF
TRBV7-2,TRBJ2-3,CASTLEQGTDTQYF
TRBV18,TRBJ2-2,CASSPPPGTRYTNTGELFF
TRBV29-1,TRBJ1-2,CSVKTGTEYGYTF
TRBV6-1,TRBJ1-4,CASRRGSTNEKLFF
TRBV7-7,TRBJ2-1,CASSTSLAGPYNEQFF
TRBV28,TRBJ2-7,CASSPPRWFEQYF
TRBV10-2,TRBJ1-2,CASSRENYGYTF
TRBV28,TRBJ2-1,CASRIPDLRGKVYNEQFF
TRBV2,TRBJ1-2,CASGEGSQGSYTF
TRBV5-1,TRBJ2-7,CASSPTGTPAQYF